These 9 T cell receptor beta chains were all obtained from the same sample, sequenced in a study of T cell repertoires in cytomegalovirus infection. TCRdb re-called the reads through MiXCR, storing one row per CDR3 protein. The repertoire includes 95,000 to 120,000 distinct CDR3 sequences, more than 30% of them detected once, and around two fifths sits in the top ten. Their antigens remain unidentified. The sample in question was CD8+ T cells from cultured PBMCs, obtained from culture after CMV antigen stimulation. The receptors derive from a human donor in good health (CMV status not recorded). Some clones in this sample may be carry-over from other donors' samples.

The sample holds a few counts of this clonotype. The V call is TRBV4-3, the J call TRBJ1-2; D might be TRBD1 (5 bases). Germline-derived CDR1 and CDR2 are LGHNA and YSLEER. This CDR3 has 15 amino acids. With 6 bases removed from V and 4 bases from J, the gap between germline ends came to 18 bases. CDR3 residues: CASSPGTAAGYGYTF. The DNA for the CDR3 is TGCGCCAGCAGTCCAGGGACCGCCGCTGGCTATGGCTACACCTTC.

V usage is TRBV10-3 and J usage is TRBJ2-7; perhaps TRBD2 as D (6 bases). The CDR3 runs to 13 residues. Germline CDR1 is ENHRY and CDR2 is SYGVKD. The V end lost 4 bases, the J end lost 3 bases, and 10 bases lay between the germline ends. The CDR3 DNA reads TGTGCCATCAGTGTGGCTAGCGACTACGAGCAGTACTTC. Residues: CAISVASDYEQYF.

This clonotype was observed a handful of times. The genes are TRBV3-1 and TRBJ1-1, with D possibly matching TRBD1 (5 bases). Germline values: CDR1 LGHDT, CDR2 YNNKEL (reference sequence). The CDR3 runs to 16 residues. The V gene lost 7 bases and the J gene lost 2 bases, with 20 bases spanning the gap. The CDR3 sequence: CASNPGRGVLNTEAFF. As DNA, the CDR3 is TGTGCCAGCAACCCGGGACGAGGAGTCCTCAACACTGAAGCTTTCTTT.

This clonotype was recorded many times. The rearrangement links TRBV7-2 to TRBJ1-2; D is unresolved. Trimming left V 1 base short and J 8 bases short, with 11 bases between. CDR3 length: 13 residues. The germline V gene encodes CDR1 SGHTA and CDR2 FQGNSA. In DNA, the CDR3 is TGTGCCAGCAGCTTAGGACGAATCAGCGGCTACACCTTC. Its translation is CASSLGRISGYTF.

This clonotype has a handful of counts. The gene calls are TRBV20-1 and TRBJ2-5; maybe TRBD2 (7 bases). The germline V gene encodes CDR1 DFQATT and CDR2 SNEGSKA (reference sequence). This CDR3 has 14 residues. V was shortened by 1 base and J by 3 bases, with 12 bases between the two germline ends. In nucleotides, the CDR3 is TGCAGTGCTAGAGTGTCGGGGGGCGAAGAGACCCAGTACTTC. Amino acids: CSARVSGGEETQYF.

This clonotype has just a few counts. This sequence joins TRBV28 and TRBJ1-5, with TRBD1 as a possible D gene (6 bases). With 8 bases removed from V and 3 bases from J, the gap between germline ends came to 14 bases. In germline, CDR1 is MDHEN, CDR2 SYDVKM. The CDR3 has 14 amino acids. CDR3 region: CASEETGSNQPQHF. CDR3 DNA sequence: TGTGCCAGCGAAGAAACAGGGTCCAATCAGCCCCAGCATTTT.

This clonotype was seen more than once but under ten times. The J gene is TRBJ2-7, the V gene TRBV6-5; no firm D call. Trimming shortened V by 8 bases and J by 5 bases, and 10 bases separated the two germline ends. CDR3 length: 11 amino acids. Germline values: CDR1 MNHEY, CDR2 SVGAGI. The DNA of the CDR3 is TGTGCCAGCGGTCCCTCGGACGAGCAGTACTTC. This gives the protein CASGPSDEQYF.

About this clonotype: It may be a read error: a sequence one base away is much more abundant. The V gene is TRBV4-1, the J gene TRBJ2-1; D ambiguous. The CDR3 runs to 12 residues. The V gene's germline CDR1 is MGHRA and CDR2 YSYEKL. V lost 1 base to trimming and J lost 8 bases, with 6 bases between them. CDR3 DNA: TGCGCCAGCAGCCAAGGTTGGGATGAGCAGTTCTTC. It yields the protein CASSQGWDEQFF.

In its sample, this clonotype was seen a few times. The chain combines TRBV28 with TRBJ2-3, with 10 bases aligning to TRBD2. The length of the CDR3 is 16 residues. Trimming at V came to 2 bases and at J to 8 bases, leaving 10 bases not matched to a gene. The germline gives CDR1 MDHEN, CDR2 SYDVKM. For the CDR3, the DNA is TGTGCCAGCAGTTTACAACTAGCGGGGCCCATGGGTACGCAGTATTTT. Protein sequence: CASSLQLAGPMGTQYF.